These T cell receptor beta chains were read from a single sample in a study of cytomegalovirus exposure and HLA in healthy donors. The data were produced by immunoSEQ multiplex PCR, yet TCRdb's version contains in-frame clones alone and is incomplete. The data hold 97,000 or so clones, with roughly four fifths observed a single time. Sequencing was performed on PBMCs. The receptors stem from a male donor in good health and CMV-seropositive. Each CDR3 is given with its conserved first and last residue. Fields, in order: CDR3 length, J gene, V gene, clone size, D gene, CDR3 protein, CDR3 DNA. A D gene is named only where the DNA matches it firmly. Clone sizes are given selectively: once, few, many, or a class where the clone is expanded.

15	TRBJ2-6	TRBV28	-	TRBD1	CSTGEGASGANVLTF	TGTTCCACAGGGGAAGGGGCCTCTGGGGCCAACGTCCTGACTTTC
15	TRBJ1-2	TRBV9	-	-	CASSGSGGGRYGYTF	TGTGCCAGCAGCGGATCTGGCGGGGGGCGCTATGGCTACACCTTC
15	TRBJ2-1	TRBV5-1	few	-	CASSLSLQSYNEQFF	TGCGCCAGCAGCTTAAGTTTACAGAGTTACAATGAGCAGTTCTTC
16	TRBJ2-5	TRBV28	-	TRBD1	CASSTRTRTGRETQYF	TGTGCCAGCAGTACACGGACCAGGACAGGGAGGGAGACCCAGTACTTC
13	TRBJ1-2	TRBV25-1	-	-	CASSPGGGRGYTF	TGTGCCAGCAGCCCTGGGGGGGGCCGTGGCTACACCTTC
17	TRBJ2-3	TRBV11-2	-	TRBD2	CASSLEGGAGGADTQYF	TGTGCCAGCAGCTTAGAGGGGGGAGCGGGAGGGGCCGATACGCAGTATTTT
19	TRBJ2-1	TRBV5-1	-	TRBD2	CASSPLAGDNNNNNNEQFF	TGCGCCAGCAGCCCTCTAGCGGGAGACAACAACAACAACAACAATGAGCAGTTCTTC
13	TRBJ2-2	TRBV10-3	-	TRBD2	CAIGEGSNGELFF	TGTGCCATCGGGGAGGGATCCAACGGGGAGCTGTTTTTT
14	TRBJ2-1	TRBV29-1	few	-	CSVRPPGAGGEQFF	TGCAGCGTCCGGCCCCCAGGGGCAGGCGGTGAGCAGTTCTTC
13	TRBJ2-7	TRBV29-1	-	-	CSVDPWRNYEQYF	TGCAGCGTTGATCCCTGGAGGAACTACGAGCAGTACTTC
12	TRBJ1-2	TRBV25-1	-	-	CASRGQLAGYTF	TGTGCCAGCAGGGGACAATTAGCCGGCTACACCTTC
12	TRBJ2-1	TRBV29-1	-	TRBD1	CSVGTGVDEQFF	TGCAGCGTGGGCACAGGGGTTGATGAGCAGTTCTTC
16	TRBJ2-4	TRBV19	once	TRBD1	CASSMRTGGRENIQYF	TGTGCCAGTAGTATGAGGACAGGGGGCCGGGAAAACATTCAGTACTTC
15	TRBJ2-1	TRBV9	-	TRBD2	CASSVGAREINEQFF	TGTGCCAGCAGCGTTGGGGCGCGGGAGATCAATGAGCAGTTCTTC
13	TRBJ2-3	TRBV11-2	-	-	CASSLDSLNTQYF	TGTGCCAGCAGCTTGGACAGCCTCAATACGCAGTATTTT
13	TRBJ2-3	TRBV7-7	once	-	CASSLAGADTQYF	TGTGCCAGCAGCTTAGCGGGAGCTGATACGCAGTATTTT
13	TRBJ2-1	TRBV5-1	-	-	CASRGDSVGEQFF	TGCGCCAGCAGAGGGGACTCAGTCGGTGAGCAGTTCTTC
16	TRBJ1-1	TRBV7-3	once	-	CASSLGPGAGGTEAFF	TGTGCCAGCAGCTTAGGCCCCGGGGCGGGGGGCACTGAAGCTTTCTTT
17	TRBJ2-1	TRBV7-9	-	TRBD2	CATPGLAAKSSYNEQFF	TGTGCCACCCCGGGACTAGCGGCAAAGAGCTCCTACAATGAGCAGTTCTTC
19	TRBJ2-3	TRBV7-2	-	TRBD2	CASSYLRTSGSRGTDTQYF	TGTGCCAGCAGTTACCTTAGGACTAGCGGGAGTCGGGGCACAGATACGCAGTATTTT
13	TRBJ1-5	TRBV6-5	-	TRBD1	CASRDRGDQPQHF	TGTGCCAGCAGAGACAGGGGCGATCAGCCCCAGCATTTT
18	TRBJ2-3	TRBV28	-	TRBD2	CASSITTVAGGPTDTQYF	TGTGCCAGCAGTATCACCACCGTAGCGGGAGGGCCGACAGATACGCAGTATTTT
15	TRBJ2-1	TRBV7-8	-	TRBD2	CASSLSGRATGEQFF	TGTGCCAGCAGCTTAAGCGGGAGGGCCACAGGTGAGCAGTTCTTC
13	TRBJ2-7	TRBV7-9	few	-	CASSLAAVGEQYF	TGTGCCAGCAGCTTAGCGGCGGTAGGCGAGCAGTACTTC
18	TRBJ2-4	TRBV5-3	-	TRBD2	CARSARSGRLLAKNIQYF	TGTGCCAGAAGCGCCAGGAGCGGGAGGCTTCTAGCCAAAAACATTCAGTACTTC
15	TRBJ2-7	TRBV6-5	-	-	CASSYSNTVTYEQYF	TGTGCCAGCAGTTACTCGAATACGGTTACCTACGAGCAGTACTTC
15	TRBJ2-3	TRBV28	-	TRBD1	CASTHQDRGTDTQYF	TGTGCCAGCACCCACCAAGACAGGGGGACAGATACGCAGTATTTT
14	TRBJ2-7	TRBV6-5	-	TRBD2	CASSLGTSTYEQYF	TGTGCCAGCAGTTTGGGGACTAGCACTTACGAGCAGTACTTC
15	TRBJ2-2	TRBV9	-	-	CASSVMAGNTGELFF	TGTGCCAGCAGCGTAATGGCAGGGAACACCGGGGAGCTGTTTTTT
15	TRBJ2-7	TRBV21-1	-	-	CASSRGTGVTYEQYF	TGTGCCAGCAGCAGGGGGACTGGGGTTACCTACGAGCAGTACTTC
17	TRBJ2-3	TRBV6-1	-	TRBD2	CASSERRTSGSTDTQYF	TGTGCCAGCAGTGAGCGGAGGACTAGCGGGAGCACAGATACGCAGTATTTT
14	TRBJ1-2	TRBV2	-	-	CASSVVRSNYGYTF	TGTGCCAGCAGTGTTGTGCGTTCTAACTATGGCTACACCTTC
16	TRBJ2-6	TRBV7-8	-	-	CASSLAGADGANVLTF	TGTGCCAGCAGCTTAGCAGGGGCAGATGGGGCCAACGTCCTGACTTTC
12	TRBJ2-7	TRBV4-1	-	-	CASSPGGYEQYF	TGCGCCAGCAGCCCCGGAGGGTACGAGCAGTACTTC
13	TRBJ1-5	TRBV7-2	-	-	CASSLVINQPQHF	TGTGCCAGCAGCTTAGTTATTAATCAGCCCCAGCATTTT
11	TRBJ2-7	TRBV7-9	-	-	CSSGGAGEQYF	TGTTCCAGCGGAGGGGCCGGCGAGCAGTACTTC
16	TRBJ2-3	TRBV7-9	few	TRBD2	CASSFKSLAGADTQYF	TGTGCCAGCAGCTTTAAATCGCTAGCGGGAGCGGATACGCAGTATTTT
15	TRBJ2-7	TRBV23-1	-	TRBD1	CASSQSGTGSYEQYF	TGCGCCAGCAGTCAATCCGGGACAGGGTCCTACGAGCAGTACTTC
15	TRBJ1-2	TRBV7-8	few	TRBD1	CASSGRTGGGYGYTF	TGTGCCAGCAGCGGCCGGACAGGGGGCGGCTATGGCTACACCTTC
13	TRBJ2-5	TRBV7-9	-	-	CASSYDNQETQYF	TGTGCCAGCAGCTACGACAACCAAGAGACCCAGTACTTC
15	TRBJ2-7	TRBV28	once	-	CASSLPTGTSYEQYF	TGTGCCAGCAGTTTACCGACAGGGACTTCCTACGAGCAGTACTTC
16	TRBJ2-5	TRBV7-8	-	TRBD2	CASTKGTSGALETQYF	TGTGCCAGCACGAAAGGGACTAGCGGTGCCCTAGAGACCCAGTACTTC
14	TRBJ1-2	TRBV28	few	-	CASSRQSHLYGYTF	TGTGCCAGCAGTAGACAGAGTCATCTCTATGGCTACACCTTC
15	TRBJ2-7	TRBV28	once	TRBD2	CASKGLAGGRYEQYF	TGTGCCAGCAAGGGGCTAGCGGGAGGACGCTACGAGCAGTACTTC
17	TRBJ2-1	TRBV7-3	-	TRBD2	CASSLTEFAGGYNEQFF	TGTGCCAGCAGCTTAACCGAATTCGCGGGAGGATACAATGAGCAGTTCTTC
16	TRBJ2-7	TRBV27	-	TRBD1	CASQPQTGGPLYEQYF	TGTGCCAGCCAGCCCCAGACAGGGGGCCCCCTCTACGAGCAGTACTTC
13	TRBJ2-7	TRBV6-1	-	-	CASSDQGFYEQYF	TGTGCCAGCAGTGATCAGGGGTTCTACGAGCAGTACTTC
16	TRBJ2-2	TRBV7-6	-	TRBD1	CASSSRQGANTGELFF	TGTGCCAGCAGTTCCCGACAGGGCGCGAACACCGGGGAGCTGTTTTTT
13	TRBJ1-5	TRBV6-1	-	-	CASSEAFNQPQHF	TGTGCCAGCAGTGAGGCCTTCAATCAGCCCCAGCATTTT
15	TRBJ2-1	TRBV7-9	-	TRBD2	CASSPSGRTGDEQFF	TGTGCCAGCAGCCCGAGCGGGAGGACTGGGGATGAGCAGTTCTTC
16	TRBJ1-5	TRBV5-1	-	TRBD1	CASSFSGTDSNQPQHF	TGCGCCAGCAGCTTCTCCGGGACAGATAGCAATCAGCCCCAGCATTTT
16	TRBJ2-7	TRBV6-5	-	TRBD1	CASSSGTGEPTYEQYF	TGTGCCAGCAGTTCGGGGACAGGGGAACCCACCTACGAGCAGTACTTC
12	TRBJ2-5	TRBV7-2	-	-	CASSFSQETQYF	TGTGCCAGCAGCTTCTCTCAAGAGACCCAGTACTTC